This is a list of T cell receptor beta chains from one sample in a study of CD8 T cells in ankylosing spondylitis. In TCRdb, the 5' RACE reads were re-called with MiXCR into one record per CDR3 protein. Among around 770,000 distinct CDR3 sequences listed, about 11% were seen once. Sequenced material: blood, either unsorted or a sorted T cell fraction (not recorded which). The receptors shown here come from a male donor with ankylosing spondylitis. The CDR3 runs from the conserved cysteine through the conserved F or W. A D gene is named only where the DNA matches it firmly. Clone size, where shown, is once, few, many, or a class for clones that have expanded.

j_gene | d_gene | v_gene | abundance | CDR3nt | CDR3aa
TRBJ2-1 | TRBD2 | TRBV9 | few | TGTGCCAGCAGCGTGTCGAGCGGGAGGGATGAGCAGTTCTTC | CASSVSSGRDEQFF
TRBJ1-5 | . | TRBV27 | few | TGTGCCACCAAGGCGGGCAGCACGCAGCCCCAGCATTTT | CATKAGSTQPQHF
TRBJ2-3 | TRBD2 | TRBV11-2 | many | TGTGCCAGCAGCGCTGGTAGACTAGCGGGGGACCCCACAGATACGCAGTATTTT | CASSAGRLAGDPTDTQYF
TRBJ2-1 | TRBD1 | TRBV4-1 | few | TGCGCCAGCAGCCAAGTTGGTGGCAGGGGGTTCACAAAGAGCTCCTACAATGAGCAGTTCTTC | CASSQVGGRGFTKSSYNEQFF
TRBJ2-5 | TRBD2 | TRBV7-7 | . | TGTGCTAGCAGCGGGGGGGAGTGGGAGACCCAGTACTTC | CASSGGEWETQYF
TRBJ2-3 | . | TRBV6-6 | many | TGTGCCGGCGGATTCACAGATACGCAGTATTTT | CAGGFTDTQYF
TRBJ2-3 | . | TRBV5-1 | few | TGCGCCAGCAAGCTAGTGGGTGCAGATACGCAGTATTTT | CASKLVGADTQYF
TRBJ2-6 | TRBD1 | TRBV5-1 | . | TGCGCCAGCAGCCCAGGGGGAACTGGGGCCAACGTCCTGACTTTC | CASSPGGTGANVLTF
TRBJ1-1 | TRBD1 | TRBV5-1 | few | TGCGCCAGCAGCTCAACAGGGGACATGAACACTGAAGCTTTCTTT | CASSSTGDMNTEAFF
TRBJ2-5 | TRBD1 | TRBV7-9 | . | TGTGCCAGCAGCCCGGGACAGGCGGACGGCACGGAGACCCAGTACTTC | CASSPGQADGTETQYF
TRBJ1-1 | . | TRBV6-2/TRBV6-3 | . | TGTGCCAGCAGGGTCCTGACAGGGAACACTGAAGCTTTCTTT | CASRVLTGNTEAFF
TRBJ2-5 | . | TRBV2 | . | TGTGCCAGCAGAGAGGACTTCCAAGAGACCCAGTACTTC | CASREDFQETQYF
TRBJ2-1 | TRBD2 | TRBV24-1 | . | TGTGCCACCAGTGACCCCGGGGTAGCGGGAGGCCTCGGTAGCTACAATGAGCAGTTCTTC | CATSDPGVAGGLGSYNEQFF
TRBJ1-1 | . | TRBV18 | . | TGTGCCAGCTCACCGGACATCGTTGTGAACACTGAAGCTTTCTTT | CASSPDIVVNTEAFF
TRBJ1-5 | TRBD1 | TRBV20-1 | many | TGCAGTGCCAGACAGGGGGATCAGCCCCAGCATTTT | CSARQGDQPQHF
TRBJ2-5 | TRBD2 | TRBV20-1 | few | TGCAGTGCCCAGAAGACTAGCGGGCAAGAGACCCAGTACTTC | CSAQKTSGQETQYF
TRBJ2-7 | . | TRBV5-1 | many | TGCGCCAGCAGCAACGGACAGCACTACGAGCAGTACTTC | CASSNGQHYEQYF
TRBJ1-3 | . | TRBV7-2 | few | TGTGCCAGCAGCTTAGCGGCGGGCGGTGGAAACACCATATATTTT | CASSLAAGGGNTIYF
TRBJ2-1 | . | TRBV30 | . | TGTGCCTTCGGGGTAGATTCGTACAATGAGCAGTTCTTC | CAFGVDSYNEQFF
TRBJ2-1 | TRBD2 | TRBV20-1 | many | TGCAGTGCGCCGACTAGCGGGAGATTGAACAATGAGCAGTTCTTC | CSAPTSGRLNNEQFF
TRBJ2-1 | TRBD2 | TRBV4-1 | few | TGCGCCAGCAGCCATCCTAGCGGGAGGAATTACAATGAGCAGTTCTTC | CASSHPSGRNYNEQFF
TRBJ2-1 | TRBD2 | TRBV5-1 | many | TGCGCCAGCAGCTTGATGGCGGGAGAGACGCCGTTCTTC | CASSLMAGETPFF
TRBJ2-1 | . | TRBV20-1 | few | TGCAGTGCCCCCCCTGCGGGACACCACAATGAGCAGTTCTTC | CSAPPAGHHNEQFF
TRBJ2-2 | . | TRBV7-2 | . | TGTGCCAGCAGATACCAACCGGACACCAACACCGGGGAGCTGTTTTTT | CASRYQPDTNTGELFF
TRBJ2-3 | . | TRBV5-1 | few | TGCGCCAGCAGCTCCCAACTCACAGATACGCAGTATTTT | CASSSQLTDTQYF
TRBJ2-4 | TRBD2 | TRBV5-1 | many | TGCGCCAGCAGCTCTGGGACTAGCGGGGGGCCCATAGCCAAAAACATTCAGTACTTC | CASSSGTSGGPIAKNIQYF